This T cell receptor (beta chain) was obtained from a study of T-cell reconstitution after alpha-beta-depleted transplantation in children. This clonotype has a count of ten or more. Unique molecular identifiers were used in preparing the TCRbeta library. In TCRdb, the PCR reads were re-called with MiXCR into one record per CDR3 protein. This sample carries 750,000 to 950,000 distinct CDR3 sequences, 16% of them seen once, and the ten largest clones take approximately 5%. This clonotype was obtained from a male patient younger than 18 who had a stem cell transplant for acute lymphoblastic leukemia, so the T cells may come from the graft donor. The sample consisted of PBMCs, mostly from graft donor cells, taken 360 days after TCRalphabeta/CD19-depleted stem cell transplant.

This chain's CDR3 is CASSRRWGLGSYNEQFF. The CDR3 coding sequence is TGTGCCAGCAGTCGACGTTGGGGACTAGGCTCCTACAATGAGCAGTTCTTC. The chain links TRBV12-3 or TRBV12-4 to TRBJ2-1; the match to TRBD2 covers 8 bases. The CDR3 spans 17 residues. J gave up 0 bases and V 5 bases, and 9 bases lay outside the gene matches.